This T cell receptor (beta chain) was captured in a study of T cell changes during pregnancy in multiple sclerosis (dated by TCRdb to the late 2010s). About the full investigation: In women with multiple sclerosis, the researchers looked at how the T cell repertoire shifted as pregnancy progressed.

Notes on this clone: This clone's antigen is unknown. Per-base quality was not reported, and no clone a single base away is much larger than it.

The library was generated by the immunoSEQ multiplex PCR assay. TCRdb's version of the immuneACCESS table is confined to in-frame rearrangements and falls short of the full clone set. An unresolved V gene accounts for under half of the shortfall where checked; the remainder is of unknown origin. The sample data list over 50,000 clones, and approximately 90% of these were observed just once. Of the sample, 0.85% to 0.95% falls within the top ten clones. Taken from cysteine to phenylalanine, the CDR3 has 16 residues. Only CDR3 DNA is held: 48 bases, read in frame from base 1. V is trimmed back by 2 bases and J by 1 base, and the junction contains 5 bases that no gene match accounts for. CDR1 and CDR2 were assigned from the germline V gene as SGDLS and YYNGEE.

Source: peripheral blood, taken in the first trimester of pregnancy. The TCR sequence derives from a female donor in good health, enrolled as a control in a pregnancy study. Recombination joined TRBV9 with TRBJ1-2, and 10 junctional nucleotides match TRBD1. The DNA is TGTGCCAGCAGCGTGGACAGGGGGGATATTAACTATGGCTACACCTTC. Its product reads: CASSVDRGDINYGYTF.